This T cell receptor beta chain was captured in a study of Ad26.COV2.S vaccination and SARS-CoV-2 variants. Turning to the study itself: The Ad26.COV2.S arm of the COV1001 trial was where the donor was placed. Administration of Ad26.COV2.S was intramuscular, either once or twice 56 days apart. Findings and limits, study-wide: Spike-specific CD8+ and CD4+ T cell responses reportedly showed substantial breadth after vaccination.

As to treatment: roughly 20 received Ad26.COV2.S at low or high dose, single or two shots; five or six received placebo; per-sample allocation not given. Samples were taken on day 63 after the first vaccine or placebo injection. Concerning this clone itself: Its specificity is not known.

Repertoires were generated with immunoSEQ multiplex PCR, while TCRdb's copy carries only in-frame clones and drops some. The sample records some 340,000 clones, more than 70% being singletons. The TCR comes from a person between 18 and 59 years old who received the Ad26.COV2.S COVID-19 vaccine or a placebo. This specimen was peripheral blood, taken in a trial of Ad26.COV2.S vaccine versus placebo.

CDR3 amino acids: CASSISGGATGDEQFF. In DNA, the CDR3 is TGTGCCAGCAGCATTAGCGGGGGGGCCACGGGAGATGAGCAGTTCTTC. This chain connects TRBV11-2 to TRBJ2-1, with TRBD2 matching 11 bases. Germline V gives CDR1 SGHAT, CDR2 FQNNGV. The trim removed 5 bases at V and 8 bases at J, leaving 11 bases unmatched. The CDR3 spans 16 residues.